This T cell receptor beta chain appears in the sequencing data of a study of blood T cell repertoires in COVID-19 (dated by TCRdb to the early 2020s). About the full investigation: Collaborator samples came from the United States, Italy and Spain and covered acute and convalescent phases of COVID-19. The prospective study material was composed of cDNA or gDNA derived from T cells, B-cell-depleted T cells, or PBMCs. Subjects who had been exposed to COVID-19, were actively infected with it, or had recovered from it provided the deeply sampled blood TCRbeta repertoires that made up the dataset. A freely available public database, intended as a resource for researchers studying the immune response to SARS-CoV-2, is where the repertoires were released. Samples were obtained from the ongoing ImmuneRACE study (first 160 participants) and from some 1,300 subjects provided by 6 global collaborators. The sample metadata nearly always contained a de-identified subject ID, COVID-19 status, age in years and sex. Where available, HLA class I and class II types were obtained from metadata supplied by the sample provider rather than from assay-based typing.

The CDR3 holds 14 amino acids from the cysteine to the phenylalanine. The entry retains the CDR3 DNA only, 42 bases that are in frame from base 1. Looking up the germline V gene (reference sequence) yields CDR1 SGHKS and CDR2 YYEKEE. Relative to germline, V is missing 2 bases and J is missing 6 bases, with 5 bases of the junction outside any gene match. The collaborating institutions used their own protocols to collect whole blood in K2EDTA tubes. For TCRbeta analysis, collaborator samples were shipped as frozen whole blood, as isolated PBMCs, or as DNA extracted from either sample type. Note on this clone: Which antigen it targets is not known. Qualities for individual bases were not recorded, and no much larger clone is one base off.

Here is what the overall study found, with its caveats: How much clinical and demographic metadata was included differed by source and by participant, and the metadata was provided uncurated.

TCRbeta CDR3 regions were amplified from genomic DNA by means of the immunoSEQ Assay, a bias-controlled multiplex PCR. The authors processed their data as follows. Nucleated cell counts per sample were estimated from amplification of reference gene primers within the assay. To quantify the absolute abundance of each unique TCRbeta CDR3 rearrangement, sequence reads were collapsed and filtered. Productive Simpson clonality was computed per sample as the square root of Simpson's diversity index over productive rearrangements. In its TCRdb copy, this immuneACCESS table keeps in-frame sequences only and misses some clones. Where compared with another copy, unresolved V genes explain less than half of these, and the others have no known cause. That table supplies the V and J calls and clone size; D and trimming were determined from the DNA. The sample profile shows more than 85,000 clones; approximately 80% of them were found once. Together, the top ten hold over 9.5% of the sample.

This receptor was taken from a man between 65 and 85 years old with acute or convalescent COVID-19. The chain is encoded by TRBV5-5 joined to TRBJ2-7, with 10 junctional bases fitting TRBD1. Sequencing was performed on peripheral blood. CDR3 protein: CASSFRQGALEQYF. The nucleotides read TGTGCCAGCAGCTTTCGACAGGGGGCCCTCGAGCAGTACTTC.